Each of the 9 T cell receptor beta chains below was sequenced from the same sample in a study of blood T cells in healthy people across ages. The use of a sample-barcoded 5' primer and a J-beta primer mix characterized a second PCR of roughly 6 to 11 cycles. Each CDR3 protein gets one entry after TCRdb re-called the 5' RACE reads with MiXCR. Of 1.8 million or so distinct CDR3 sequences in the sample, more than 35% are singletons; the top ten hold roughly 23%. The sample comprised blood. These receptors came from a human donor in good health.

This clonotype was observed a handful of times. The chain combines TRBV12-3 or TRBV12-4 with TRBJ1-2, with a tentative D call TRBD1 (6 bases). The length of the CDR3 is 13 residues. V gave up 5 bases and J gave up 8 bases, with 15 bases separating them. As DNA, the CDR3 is TGTGCCAGCAGTCCAGAGGGGGGTTCCGGCTACACCTTC. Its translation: CASSPEGGSGYTF.

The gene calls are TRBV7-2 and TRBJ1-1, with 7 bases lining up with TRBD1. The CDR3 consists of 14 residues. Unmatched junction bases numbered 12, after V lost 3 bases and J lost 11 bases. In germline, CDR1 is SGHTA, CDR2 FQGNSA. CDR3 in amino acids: CASSFTGRQGFAFF. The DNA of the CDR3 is TGTGCCAGCAGCTTTACGGGGCGACAGGGATTCGCTTTCTTT.

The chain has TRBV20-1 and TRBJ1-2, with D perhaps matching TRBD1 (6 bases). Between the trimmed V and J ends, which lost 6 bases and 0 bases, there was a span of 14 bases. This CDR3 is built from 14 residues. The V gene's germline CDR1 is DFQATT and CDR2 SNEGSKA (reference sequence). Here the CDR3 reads CSALGGGTNYGYTF. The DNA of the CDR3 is TGCAGTGCCCTTGGAGGGGGTACTAACTATGGCTACACCTTC.

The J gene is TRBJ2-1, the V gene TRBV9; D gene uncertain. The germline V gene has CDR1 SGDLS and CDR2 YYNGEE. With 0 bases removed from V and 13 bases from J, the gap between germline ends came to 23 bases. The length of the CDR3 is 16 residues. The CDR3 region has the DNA TGTGCCAGCAGCGTAGCCGGTCGCGGCTCAGGAGAGACCCAGTTCTTC. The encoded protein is CASSVAGRGSGETQFF.

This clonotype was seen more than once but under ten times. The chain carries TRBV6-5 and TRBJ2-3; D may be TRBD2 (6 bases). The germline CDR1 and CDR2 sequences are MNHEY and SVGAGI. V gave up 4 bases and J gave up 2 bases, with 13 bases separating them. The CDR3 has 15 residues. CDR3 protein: CASSLSGLITDTQYF. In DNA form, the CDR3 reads TGTGCCAGCAGTTTATCGGGACTGATCACAGATACGCAGTATTTT.

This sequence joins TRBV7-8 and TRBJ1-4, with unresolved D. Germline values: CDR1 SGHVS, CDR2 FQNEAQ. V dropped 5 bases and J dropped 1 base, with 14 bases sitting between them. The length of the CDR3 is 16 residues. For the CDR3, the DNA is TGTGCCAGCAGCGTACAAACAGTGGGAACTAATGAAAAACTGTTTTTT. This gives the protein CASSVQTVGTNEKLFF. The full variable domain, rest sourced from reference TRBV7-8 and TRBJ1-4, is GAGVSQSPRYKVAKRGQDVALRCDPISGHVSLFWYQQALGQGPEFLTYFQNEAQLDKSGLPSDRFFAERPEGSVSTLKIQRTQQEDSAVYLCASSVQTVGTNEKLFFGSGTQLSVL.

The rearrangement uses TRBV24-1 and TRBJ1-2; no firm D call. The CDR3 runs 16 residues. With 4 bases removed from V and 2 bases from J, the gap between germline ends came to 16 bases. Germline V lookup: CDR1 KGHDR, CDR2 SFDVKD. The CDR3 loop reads CATSEHGEKSNYGYTF. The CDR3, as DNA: TGTGCCACCAGTGAGCATGGGGAGAAATCCAACTATGGCTACACCTTC.

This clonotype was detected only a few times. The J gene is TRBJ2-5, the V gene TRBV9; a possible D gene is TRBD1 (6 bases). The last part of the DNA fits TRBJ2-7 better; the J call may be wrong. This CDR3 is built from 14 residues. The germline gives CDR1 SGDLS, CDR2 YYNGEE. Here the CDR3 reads CASSETGTTYEQYF. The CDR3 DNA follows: TGTGCCAGCAGTGAGACCGGGACAACGTACGAGCAGTACTTC.

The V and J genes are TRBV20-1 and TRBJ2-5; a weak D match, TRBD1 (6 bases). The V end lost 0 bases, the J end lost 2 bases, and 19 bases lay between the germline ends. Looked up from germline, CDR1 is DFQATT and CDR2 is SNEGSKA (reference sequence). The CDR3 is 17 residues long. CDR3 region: CSARDLRGTTGQETQYF. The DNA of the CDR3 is TGCAGTGCTAGAGATCTCAGGGGAACCACAGGGCAAGAGACCCAGTACTTC.